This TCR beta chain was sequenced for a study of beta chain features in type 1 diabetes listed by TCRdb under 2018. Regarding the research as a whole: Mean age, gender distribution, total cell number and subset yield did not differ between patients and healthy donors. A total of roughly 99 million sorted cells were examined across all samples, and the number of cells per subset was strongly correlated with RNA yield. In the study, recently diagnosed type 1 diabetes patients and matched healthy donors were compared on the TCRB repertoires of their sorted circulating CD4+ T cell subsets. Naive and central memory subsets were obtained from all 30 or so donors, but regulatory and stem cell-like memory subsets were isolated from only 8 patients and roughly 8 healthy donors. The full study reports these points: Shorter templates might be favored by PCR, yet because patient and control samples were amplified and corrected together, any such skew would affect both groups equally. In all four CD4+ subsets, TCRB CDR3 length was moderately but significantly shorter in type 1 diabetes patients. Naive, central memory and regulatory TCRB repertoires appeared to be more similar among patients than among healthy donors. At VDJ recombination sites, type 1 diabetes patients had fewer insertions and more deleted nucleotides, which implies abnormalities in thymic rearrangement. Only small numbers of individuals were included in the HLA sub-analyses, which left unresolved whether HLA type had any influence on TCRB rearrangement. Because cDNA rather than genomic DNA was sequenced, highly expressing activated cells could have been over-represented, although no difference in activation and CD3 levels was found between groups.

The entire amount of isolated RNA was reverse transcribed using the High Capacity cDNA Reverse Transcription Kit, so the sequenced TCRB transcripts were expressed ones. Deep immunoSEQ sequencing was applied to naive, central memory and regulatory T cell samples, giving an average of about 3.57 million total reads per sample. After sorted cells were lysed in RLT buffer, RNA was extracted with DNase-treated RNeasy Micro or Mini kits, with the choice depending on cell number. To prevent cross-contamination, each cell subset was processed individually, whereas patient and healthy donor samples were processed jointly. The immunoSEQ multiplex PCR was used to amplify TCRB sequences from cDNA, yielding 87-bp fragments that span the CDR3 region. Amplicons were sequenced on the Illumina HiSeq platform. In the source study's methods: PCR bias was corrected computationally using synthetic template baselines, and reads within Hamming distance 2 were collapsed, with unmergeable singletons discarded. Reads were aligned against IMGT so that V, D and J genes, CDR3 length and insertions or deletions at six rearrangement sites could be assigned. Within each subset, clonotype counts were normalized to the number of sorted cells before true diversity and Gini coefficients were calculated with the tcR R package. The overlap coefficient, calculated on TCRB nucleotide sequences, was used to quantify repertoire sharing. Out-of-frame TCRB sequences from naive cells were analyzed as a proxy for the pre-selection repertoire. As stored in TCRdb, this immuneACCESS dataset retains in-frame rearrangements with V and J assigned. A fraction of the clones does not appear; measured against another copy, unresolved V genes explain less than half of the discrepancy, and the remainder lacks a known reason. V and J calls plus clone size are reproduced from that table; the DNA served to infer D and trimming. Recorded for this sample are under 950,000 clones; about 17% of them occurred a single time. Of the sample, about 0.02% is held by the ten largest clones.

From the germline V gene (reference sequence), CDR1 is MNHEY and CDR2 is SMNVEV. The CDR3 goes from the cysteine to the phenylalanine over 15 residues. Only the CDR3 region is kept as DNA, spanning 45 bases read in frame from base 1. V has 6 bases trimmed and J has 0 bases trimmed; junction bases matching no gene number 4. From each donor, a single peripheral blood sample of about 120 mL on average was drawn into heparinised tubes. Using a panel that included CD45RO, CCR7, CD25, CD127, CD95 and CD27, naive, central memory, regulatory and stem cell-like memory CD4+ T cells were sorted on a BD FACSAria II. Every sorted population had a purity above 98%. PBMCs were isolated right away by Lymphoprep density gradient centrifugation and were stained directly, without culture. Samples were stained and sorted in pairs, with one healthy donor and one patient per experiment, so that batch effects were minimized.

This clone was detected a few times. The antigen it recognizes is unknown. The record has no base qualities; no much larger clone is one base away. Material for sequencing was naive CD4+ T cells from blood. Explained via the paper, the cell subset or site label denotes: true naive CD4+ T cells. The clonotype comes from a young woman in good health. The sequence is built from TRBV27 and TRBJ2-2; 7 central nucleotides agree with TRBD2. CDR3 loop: CASSSSGANTGELFF. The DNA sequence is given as TGTGCCAGCAGCTCCAGCGGGGCGAACACCGGGGAGCTGTTTTTT.